Below, 11 T cell receptor beta chains from the same sample are listed, as sequenced in a study of blood T cell repertoires in COVID-19. Some clones are missing from TCRdb's copy, which holds only in-frame ones; the method was immunoSEQ multiplex PCR. Found here are about 400,000 clones, 88% of them singletons; the top ten hold roughly 2%. What was sequenced was PBMCs or T cells enriched from blood (not recorded which). These receptors originate from a woman aged 35 to 49 with acute COVID-19.

This clone was observed a few times. The CDR3 sequence is CASSSQAAGNTIYF. CDR3 nucleotides: TGTGCCAGCAGTTCCCAGGCTGCTGGAAACACCATATATTTT. The chain joins TRBV27 to TRBJ1-3, with D hard to call. The CDR3 loop spans 14 amino acids. V was trimmed by 4 bases and J by 2 bases, leaving 9 bases between them. Germline CDR1 and CDR2: MNHEY and SMNVEV (reference sequence).

The gene calls are TRBV11-3 and TRBJ1-5, with 12 positions matching TRBD1. There are 19 residues in the CDR3. V was pared by 6 bases and J by 5 bases, with 17 bases of the junction left unmatched. Per the germline V gene, CDR1 is SGHNT and CDR2 is YENEEA. DNA of the CDR3: TGTGCCAGCAGATGTTGTAAGGGACAGGGGGCGGTGGAGGATCAGCCCCAGCATTTT. Protein sequence: CASRCCKGQGAVEDQPQHF.

This clone was recorded a few times. The chain is built from TRBV11-2 and TRBJ2-5; 12 bases are shared with TRBD2. CDR3 size: 17 residues. The germline V gene has CDR1 SGHAT and CDR2 FQNNGV. V dropped 5 bases and J dropped 5; count of bases not matched to a gene: 12. CDR3 in amino acids: CASSPTALAGGLETQYF. The CDR3, as DNA: TGTGCCAGCAGCCCAACAGCCCTAGCGGGGGGGCTGGAGACCCAGTACTTC.

V gene TRBV2 combines with J gene TRBJ1-5; 10 nucleotides line up with TRBD1. Trimming took 6 bases from V and 2 from J; bases not matched to a gene: 4. The CDR3 consists of 15 residues. From germline, CDR1 is SNHLY and CDR2 FYNNEI. Written as DNA, the CDR3 is TGTGCCAGCAGCGACAGGGGGCTTGGCAATCAGCCCCAGCATTTT. Amino acids: CASSDRGLGNQPQHF.

The CDR3 DNA sequence: TGCAGTGCTAGTAGCGACCTGTGGGACACTGAAGCTTTCTTT. Translating gives CSASSDLWDTEAFF. The genes are TRBV20-1 and TRBJ1-1; D uncertain. CDR3 length: 14 amino acids. Germline V gene lookup returns CDR1 DFQATT and CDR2 SNEGSKA (reference sequence). V was trimmed by 3 bases and J by 3 bases, leaving 14 bases between them.

This clone came up a few times. The chain joins TRBV24-1 to TRBJ1-5; TRBD1 agrees at 7 bases. Germline CDR1 KGHDR, CDR2 SFDVKD. The CDR3 is made up of 15 amino acids. The V gene end was trimmed by 2 bases and the J gene end by 3 bases; junction bases not matched to a gene: 3. DNA of the CDR3: TGTGCCACCAGTGATTGGACAGGCCTCAATCAGCCCCAGCATTTT. This encodes CATSDWTGLNQPQHF.

The rearrangement uses TRBV6-5 and TRBJ2-7; 10 positions match TRBD2. CDR1 and CDR2 (germline): MNHEY, SVGAGI. CDR3 length: 15 amino acids. Trimming removed 2 bases from V and 4 bases from J; junction bases left unmatched: 5. The CDR3 DNA follows: TGTGCCAGCAGTTACGTCGCTAGCGGGGGTTACGAGCAGTACTTC. Translating it yields CASSYVASGGYEQYF.

The CDR3 here is CASSYAAANSPLHF. CDR3 DNA: TGTGCCAGCAGTTACGCGGCGGCAAATTCACCCCTCCACTTT. The J gene is TRBJ1-6, the V gene TRBV6-5; D call uncertain. CDR3 length: 14 amino acids. Trimming took 2 bases from V and 7 from J, leaving 9 bases between them. Germline V gives CDR1 MNHEY, CDR2 SVGAGI.

The V call is TRBV5-1, the J call TRBJ2-3; 11 positions agree with TRBD1. Germline V CDR1 and CDR2: SGHRS, YFSETQ. The CDR3 is made up of 16 amino acids. V dropped 4 bases and J dropped 4; count of bases not matched to a gene: 8. The CDR3 DNA reads as TGCGCCAGCAGCCCAAGGGACAGGGGGTTAGCAGATACGCAGTATTTT. Encoded protein: CASSPRDRGLADTQYF. The whole variable domain, remainder taken from reference TRBV5-1 and TRBJ2-3, is KAGVTQTPRYLIKTRGQQVTLSCSPISGHRSVSWYQQTPGQGLQFLFEYFSETQRNKGNFPGRFSGRQFSNSRSEMNVSTLELGDSALYLCASSPRDRGLADTQYFGPGTRLTVL.

The chain is built from TRBV18 and TRBJ1-4; D unclear. The CDR3 is 14 residues long. The V end was cut by 3 bases, the J end by 4 bases, with 9 bases between. CDR1 is KGHSH and CDR2 is LQKENI in the germline V gene. CDR3 sequence reads: CASSPGLGNEKLFF. CDR3 in DNA: TGTGCCAGCTCACCCGGACTCGGTAATGAAAAACTGTTTTTT.

J is TRBJ2-5 and V is TRBV2, with 12 bases identical to TRBD1. CDR1 SNHLY and CDR2 FYNNEI come from the germline V gene. V trimming: 7 bases; J trimming: 5 bases; junction bases outside the gene matches: 17. The CDR3 extends over 18 amino acids. CDR3 DNA: TGTGCCAGCATAACCGGGACAGGGGGCCTGAGGCGCGGGGAGACCCAGTACTTC. Protein product: CASITGTGGLRRGETQYF.